This is a list of T cell receptor beta chains from one sample in a study of blood T cell repertoires in COVID-19. Clones were sequenced by immunoSEQ multiplex PCR, and TCRdb holds only the in-frame ones, with some missing. The table includes under 300,000 clones, approximately 90% detected once. Sequences were obtained from PBMCs or T cells enriched from blood (not recorded which). These receptors were obtained from a woman aged 40 to 50 with acute COVID-19. The conserved cysteine and the conserved F or W are not part of the CDR3 here. Size is omitted from some rows. Given values are once, few, many or a class for expanded clones.

size	length	V	CDR3
NA	12	TRBV18	ASYGQGATGELF
NA	12	TRBV5-1	ASSQGRGGNTIY
NA	16	TRBV14	ASSPPTLLAGAYNEQF
NA	12	TRBV7-2	ASSYGGNTGELF
NA	12	TRBV13	ASSYGGVGTEAF
NA	12	TRBV5-4	ASSPDRVSGGYT
few	13	TRBV28	ASSPLVQGANEQY
NA	15	TRBV14	ASSQTTRDGRPYEQY
NA	11	TRBV10-3	AISDRHNEKLF
few	12	TRBV5-1	ASREQGYNSPLH
NA	15	TRBV27	ASRDGWGGLYNSPLH
NA	13	TRBV9	ASSESGTSTGEQY